A single sample is the source of the 25 T cell receptor beta chains below, sequenced in a study of shared clonotypes between healthy human individuals (TCRdb year 2020). The protocol used for the library was the immunoSEQ multiplex PCR assay. TCRdb took over this immuneACCESS table, retaining in-frame rearrangements with V and J assigned. Such tables are incomplete; in checked studies, under half of the missing clones stem from an unresolved V gene, and the remainder is unexplained. For this sample the table gives approximately 1.4 million clones, of which nearly 99% were detected only once. About 0.4% of the sample is in the top ten clones. The specimen was naive CD4+ T cells sorted from blood. Per the publication, the cell subset or site label means: CD45RA+ positively selected. The receptors were sampled from a man aged 25-45 years in good health.

This clone was detected a few times. The identical CDR3 is also encoded by other nucleotide sequences in the sample. V usage is TRBV2 and J usage is TRBJ1-5; D remains unclear. Trimming shortened V by 3 bases and J by 4 bases, and 4 bases separated the two germline ends. The V gene's germline CDR1 is SNHLY and CDR2 FYNNEI. The CDR3 is 12 amino acids. The CDR3 loop reads CASSDRNQPQHF. The CDR3 DNA reads TGTGCCAGCAGTGACCGAAATCAGCCCCAGCATTTT.

This clone was detected once. The chain joins TRBV27 to TRBJ2-7, with a weak D call TRBD2 (6 bases). Germline loops: CDR1 MNHEY, CDR2 SMNVEV (reference sequence). This CDR3 region has 15 residues. V was clipped by 2 bases and J by 4 bases, with 15 bases between them. As DNA, the CDR3 is TGTGCCAGCAGTTTAAGGTCCGGGAGACTGTACGAGCAGTACTTC. It yields the protein CASSLRSGRLYEQYF.

The chain recombines TRBV6-1 with TRBJ2-5, with D hard to call. In germline, CDR1 is MNHNS, CDR2 SASEGT. This CDR3 comprises 15 residues. Trimming removed 1 base at V and 5 bases at J, with 14 bases between. The CDR3 nucleotides read TGTGCCAGCAGTGAAGGGGCCCTCTCGAGTGAGACCCAGTACTTC. The encoded protein is CASSEGALSSETQYF.

The CDR3 DNA reads as TGTGCCAGTAGTATTCAGGGTTATGATCAGCCCCAGCATTTT. Translation: CASSIQGYDQPQHF. J is TRBJ1-5 and V is TRBV19, with D perhaps TRBD1 (5 bases). The CDR3 runs to 14 residues. Germline CDR1 reads LNHDA; CDR2 reads SQIVND (reference sequence). V lost 3 bases and J 5 bases, leaving 11 bases between the germline ends.

The chain uses TRBV7-2 and TRBJ2-7, with TRBD2 as a possible D gene (6 bases). CDR3 length: 16 amino acids. Trimming took 5 bases from V and 2 from J, leaving 19 bases between them. Germline CDR1 is SGHTA and CDR2 is FQGNSA. The DNA of the CDR3 is TGTGCCAGCAGCATCACCGGGACCAGCGGGCCCTACGAGCAGTACTTC. Protein sequence: CASSITGTSGPYEQYF.

V is TRBV7-2 and J is TRBJ2-7; D not resolved. Per the germline V gene, CDR1 is SGHTA and CDR2 is FQGNSA. V lost 1 base and J lost 7, with 17 bases in between. The CDR3 has 15 amino acids. The CDR3: CASSLDTAPSREQYF. CDR3 nucleotides: TGTGCCAGCAGCTTAGATACAGCCCCCTCTCGGGAGCAGTACTTC.

The genes are TRBV7-6 and TRBJ2-2; TRBD2 matches 7 bases. Trimming removed 6 bases from V and 2 bases from J; junction bases left unmatched: 9. CDR1 SGHVS and CDR2 FNYEAQ come from the germline V gene. The CDR3 extends over 16 amino acids. CDR3: CASSRRAGLNTGELFF. DNA for the CDR3: TGTGCCAGCAGTCGTAGAGCGGGATTAAACACCGGGGAGCTGTTTTTT.

This chain connects TRBV5-1 to TRBJ1-1; a weak D match, TRBD1 (5 bases). The CDR3 is 17 residues long. The V end was cut by 4 bases, the J end by 2 bases, with 21 bases between. Germline CDR1 and CDR2: SGHRS and YFSETQ. The CDR3 here is CASSLGTRILLNTEAFF. The DNA of the CDR3 is TGCGCCAGCAGCCTTGGGACCCGCATCCTCCTCAACACTGAAGCTTTCTTT.

CDR3 sequence (DNA): TGCAGCGTTGTTTCGGGGGACCAAGAGACCCAGTACTTC. Translation: CSVVSGDQETQYF. The rearrangement links TRBV29-1 to TRBJ2-5; D is possibly TRBD2 (6 bases). Germline V gene sequence: CDR1 SQVTM, CDR2 ANQGSEA. Trimming shortened V by 4 bases and J by 0 bases, and 9 bases separated the two germline ends. There are 13 residues in the CDR3.

V gene TRBV7-2 combines with J gene TRBJ2-1, with D maybe TRBD2 (5 bases). V lost 1 base and J lost 8, with 12 bases in between. This CDR3 has 14 residues. Germline V gene lookup returns CDR1 SGHTA and CDR2 FQGNSA. The CDR3 sequence: CASSLGGRAYEQFF. In DNA, the CDR3 is TGTGCCAGCAGCTTAGGAGGGCGGGCTTATGAGCAGTTCTTC.

This chain links TRBV5-4 with TRBJ2-7; D remains unclear. V was clipped by 0 bases and J by 5 bases, with 15 bases between them. Germline assignment: CDR1 SGHNT and CDR2 YYREEE (reference sequence). CDR3 length: 15 residues. CDR3 DNA sequence: TGTGCCAGCAGCTTGGCTGGCAGGTCGCTCGACGAGCAGTACTTC. Amino acid sequence: CASSLAGRSLDEQYF.

V usage is TRBV7-2 and J usage is TRBJ2-5; D not resolved. The CDR3 extends over 12 amino acids. Between the trimmed V and J ends, which lost 2 bases and 4 bases, there was a span of 5 bases. Germline-derived CDR1 and CDR2 are SGHTA and FQGNSA. CDR3 region: CASSLTLETQYF. The CDR3, as DNA: TGTGCCAGCAGCTTAACGTTAGAGACCCAGTACTTC.

The V and J genes are TRBV28 and TRBJ1-3; 7 bases fit TRBD1. There are 14 residues in the CDR3. V was clipped by 5 bases and J by 8 bases; unmatched bases: 9. Germline values: CDR1 MDHEN, CDR2 SYDVKM. CDR3 in DNA: TGTGCCAGCAGTGCCGACAGGGTTCTACACACCATATATTTT. Its protein product is CASSADRVLHTIYF.

In DNA, the CDR3 is TGTGCCAGCAGCTCTGTTGGGGATACGCAGTATTTT. Translating it yields CASSSVGDTQYF. V usage is TRBV9 and J usage is TRBJ2-3, with no clear D. The CDR3 totals 12 residues. V lost 4 bases to trimming and J lost 6 bases, with 9 bases between them. Germline loops: CDR1 SGDLS, CDR2 YYNGEE.

In the case of this clone: The sample carries other DNA sequences with the same CDR3. This chain links TRBV5-1 with TRBJ1-4, with D unresolved. The CDR3 length is 13 residues. Germline lookup yields CDR1 SGHRS and CDR2 YFSETQ. V was cut by 2 bases and J by 5 bases, with 7 bases left in between. The CDR3 sequence is CASSLDPNEKLFF. The DNA of the CDR3 is TGCGCCAGCAGCTTAGATCCCAATGAAAAACTGTTTTTT.

The chain couples TRBV6-1 to TRBJ2-7, with TRBD2 matching 10 bases. The germline CDR1 and CDR2 sequences are MNHNS and SASEGT. This CDR3 has 14 amino acids. J was trimmed by 5 bases and V by 7 bases; bases with no gene match: 8. This chain's CDR3 is CASTLLAGRDEQYF. DNA for the CDR3: TGTGCCAGCACACTACTAGCGGGAAGGGACGAGCAGTACTTC.

This sequence joins TRBV4-1 and TRBJ2-6; TRBD2 agrees at 7 bases. CDR1 is MGHRA and CDR2 is YSYEKL in the germline V gene. This CDR3 is built from 18 residues. The V segment lost 4 bases and the J segment 4 bases; nucleotides outside the gene matches: 13. The CDR3 spells CASSRQMEGLTGANVLTF. The CDR3, as DNA: TGCGCCAGCAGCCGCCAGATGGAGGGACTAACGGGGGCCAACGTCCTGACTTTC.

Turning to this clone: Other DNA sequences within the sample encode an identical CDR3. The rearrangement joins TRBV9 to TRBJ2-7; 13 nucleotides agree with TRBD2. This CDR3 spans 15 amino acids. With 4 bases clipped from V and 0 bases from J, the junction kept 1 base outside the gene matches. Germline CDR1 and CDR2: SGDLS and YYNGEE. The CDR3 sequence: CASSRTSGSSYEQYF. CDR3 sequence (DNA): TGTGCCAGCAGCAGGACTAGCGGGAGCTCCTACGAGCAGTACTTC.

The chain employs TRBV12-2 and TRBJ2-3; the table calls TRBD2, which could not be checked here. TRBV12-2 is tagged as a pseudogene. This CDR3 has 16 amino acids. The CDR3 protein is CASRLFRYASTDTQYF. CDR3 nucleotides: TGTGCAAGTCGCTTATTCCGGTATGCTAGCACAGATACGCAGTATTTT.

This chain connects TRBV9 to TRBJ2-1; TRBD2 matches 13 bases. The CDR3 length is 15 residues. Germline V gene lookup returns CDR1 SGDLS and CDR2 YYNGEE. The junction had 9 bases not matched to a gene; V was cut back by 0 bases and J by 15 bases. CDR3 amino acids: CASSVELAGGLGPFF. CDR3 DNA: TGTGCCAGCAGCGTAGAACTAGCGGGAGGGCTGGGGCCGTTCTTC.

This chain joins TRBV29-1 and TRBJ2-2, with 14 bases that match TRBD2. CDR1 SQVTM and CDR2 ANQGSEA come from the germline V gene. V shed 5 bases and J 7 bases; nucleotides not matched to a gene: 9. The CDR3 contains 16 residues. This CDR3 reads CSVSGLAGERGGELFF. The CDR3 DNA reads as TGCAGCGTTTCGGGACTAGCGGGGGAGCGGGGCGGGGAGCTGTTTTTT.

The sample holds one count of this clone. The chain carries TRBV28 and TRBJ2-3; tentative D call: TRBD1 (6 bases). This CDR3 spans 18 amino acids. V lost 4 bases and J lost 3, with 23 bases in between. Germline CDR1 reads MDHEN; CDR2 reads SYDVKM. The CDR3 region has the DNA TGTGCCAGCAGTTCGCTATACAGGGTTGGAATAATAACAGATACGCAGTATTTT. Translating it yields CASSSLYRVGIITDTQYF.

This rearrangement joins TRBV19 to TRBJ2-7; 7 bases map to TRBD2. V lost 5 bases to trimming and J lost 4 bases; unmatched junction nucleotides: 14. This CDR3 comprises 16 residues. The germline V gene has CDR1 LNHDA and CDR2 SQIVND (reference sequence). CDR3 sequence: CASSATSPIPGYEQYF. Here the CDR3 DNA reads TGTGCCAGTAGTGCGACTAGCCCAATCCCAGGTTACGAGCAGTACTTC.

The chain uses TRBV27 and TRBJ2-7, with D tentatively TRBD1 (6 bases). The CDR3 is 16 residues long. Germline V gene data show CDR1 as MNHEY and CDR2 as SMNVEV (reference sequence). Trimming shortened V by 3 bases and J by 4 bases, and 19 bases separated the two germline ends. The CDR3 sequence is CASSLYQGPSFYEQYF. As DNA, the CDR3 is TGTGCCAGCAGTTTGTACCAGGGGCCTTCCTTTTACGAGCAGTACTTC.

The chain recombines TRBV6-1 with TRBJ2-7; no definite D call. The CDR3 extends over 11 amino acids. V lost 7 bases and J 2 bases, leaving 6 bases between the germline ends. Germline V gene sequence: CDR1 MNHNS, CDR2 SASEGT. In DNA form, the CDR3 reads TGTGCCAGCACACGAACCTACGAGCAGTACTTC. Amino acid sequence: CASTRTYEQYF.